The table lists the clone carrying this T cell receptor beta chain with a few counts. This entry comes from a study of OX40 agonist ivuxolimab in advanced cancers. The overall study: The mean age was approximately 60 years, ranging from 23 to 79, with under 90% of participants male. Prior therapy, whether anti-PD-1, anti-PD-L1 or anti-CTLA-4, was allowed, and 40% had some.

Germline CDR1 MGHDK, CDR2 SYGVNS. The CDR3 extends over 11 amino acids. V shed 1 base and J shed 9 bases, with 6 bases lying between them. The investigators sampled blood at baseline, at cycle 4 day 1, and at cycle 7 day 1. Here immunoSEQ multiplex PCR was the method, and the copy in TCRdb shows in-frame clones only, minus some. The sample includes around 30,000 clones, more than 85% of them seen just once. This sequence originates from an adult with an advanced solid tumor such as melanoma, head and neck, liver or kidney cancer. V and J are TRBV25-1 and TRBJ1-1; no clear D gene. This sample comprised CD4+ or CD8+ T cells sorted from blood, obtained in a trial of the OX40 agonist ivuxolimab. As DNA, the CDR3 is TGTGCCAGCAGTGAATTCTCCAAAGCTTTCTTT. Translating gives CASSEFSKAFF.